The clone carrying this T cell receptor beta chain was observed at least ten times. Its antigen is not known. The TCR beta library used iRepertoire HTBI primers with Arm-PCR amplification of CDR3. Original handling: From all samples, identification returned 13 to 15 TRBJ and approximately 67 TRBV segments. TCRdb analysed the multiplex PCR reads with MiXCR anew, one entry per CDR3 protein. These V and J calls rely on TCRdb rather than the paper's analysis. Of 250,000 to 400,000 distinct CDR3 sequences detected, under 20% appear once; the ten largest clones hold around 36%. The V gene's germline CDR1 is MDHEN and CDR2 SYDVKM. J was trimmed by 3 bases and V by 6 bases; bases with no gene match: 9. There are 15 residues in the CDR3. The data were obtained in a study of regulatory T cells in long-lasting Graves disease. Study information: Antithyroid drugs had been given to newly diagnosed Graves' patients for under 3 months.

Documented time point: newly diagnosed GD, antithyroid drugs for less than 3 months. Extracted PBMC RNA gave rise to the TCR library. Study-level findings and limits: Persistent disease exhibited a predilection for TRBV28, TRBJ1-2 and TRBJ2-5.

The chain combines TRBV28 with TRBJ2-7; 9 bases match TRBD1. This clonotype was sampled from a female donor with Graves disease. The sample here was peripheral blood mononuclear cells (PBMCs), taken at new diagnosis, from a patient treated with antithyroid drugs. CDR3 in amino acids: CASRHGTGIIYEQYF. The CDR3 nucleotides read TGTGCCAGCAGGCACGGGACAGGGATAATCTACGAGCAGTACTTC.